The 26 T cell receptor beta chains below all came from one sample that was sequenced in a study of shared clonotypes between healthy human individuals. Repertoires were generated with immunoSEQ multiplex PCR, while TCRdb's copy carries only in-frame clones and drops some. The sample includes roughly 1,000,000 clones, 78% of them seen just once. The sample taken for sequencing was memory CD4+ T cells from PBMCs. The subset: CD45RA-negative fraction. These receptor sequences come from a man aged 18 to 30 in good health. Some clones in this sample may be carry-over from other donors' samples.

The V call is TRBV28, the J call TRBJ1-4, with D uncertain. V was cut by 3 bases and J by 8 bases, with 7 bases left in between. From germline, CDR1 is MDHEN and CDR2 SYDVKM. The CDR3 spans 12 residues. DNA of the CDR3: TGTGCCAGCAGTTTCCCACCGGAAAAACTGTTTTTT. It specifies CASSFPPEKLFF.

The chain carries TRBV5-1 and TRBJ2-5, with a tentative D call TRBD2 (6 bases). Between the trimmed V and J ends, which lost 6 bases and 3 bases, there was a span of 15 bases. The CDR3 has 14 residues. CDR1 and CDR2 from the germline V gene are SGHRS and YFSETQ. CDR3 protein: CASTKYSGEETQYF. CDR3 sequence (DNA): TGCGCCAGCACCAAATATTCGGGGGAAGAGACCCAGTACTTC.

V is TRBV18 and J is TRBJ2-5, with a possible D match to TRBD2 (5 bases). V lost 3 bases to trimming and J lost 5 bases, with 16 bases between them. Germline assignment: CDR1 KGHSH and CDR2 LQKENI. The CDR3 sequence is 15 residues long. The CDR3 sequence: CASSPPSGVGETQYF. The CDR3 DNA sequence: TGTGCCAGCTCACCCCCCAGCGGAGTGGGGGAGACCCAGTACTTC.

This chain connects TRBV11-2 to TRBJ1-2; possibly TRBD1 for D (5 bases). Trimming stripped 3 bases from V and 10 bases from J, with 9 bases between. The CDR3 is 11 residues long. Germline CDR1 is SGHAT and CDR2 is FQNNGV. This CDR3 is CASSLAGLYTF. DNA of the CDR3: TGTGCCAGCAGCTTGGCGGGACTCTACACCTTC. Full variable domain (remainder filled in from reference TRBV11-2 and TRBJ1-2): EAGVAQSPRYKIIEKRQSVAFWCNPISGHATLYWYQQILGQGPKLLIQFQNNGVVDDSQLPKDRFSAERLKGVDSTLKIQPAKLEDSAVYLCASSLAGLYTFGSGTRLTVV.

The rearrangement links TRBV5-6 to TRBJ2-1; D is unresolved. The germline gives CDR1 SGHDT, CDR2 YYEEEE. Deletions cut 0 bases from V and 8 bases from J, with 12 bases between. This CDR3 has 14 amino acids. For the CDR3, the DNA is TGTGCCAGCAGCTTGGGAGGCAGGATCCATGAGCAGTTCTTC. It specifies CASSLGGRIHEQFF.

This clone was counted a few times. The chain joins TRBV11-1 to TRBJ2-3; D remains ambiguous. Trimming stripped 4 bases from V and 5 bases from J, with 13 bases between. Germline V gene lookup returns CDR1 SGHAT and CDR2 FQDESV (reference sequence). The CDR3 length is 14 residues. CDR3 in amino acids: CASSSRSNGDTQYF. Here the CDR3 DNA reads TGTGCCAGCAGCTCCCGGTCAAACGGAGATACGCAGTATTTT.

The chain has TRBV4-1 and TRBJ2-5; D not resolved. Germline CDR1 and CDR2: MGHRA and YSYEKL. The CDR3 length is 13 residues. Trimming took 4 bases from V and 4 from J, leaving 10 bases between them. CDR3 sequence reads: CASSPRRLETQYF. The CDR3 DNA follows: TGCGCCAGCAGCCCGCGGCGGTTAGAGACCCAGTACTTC.

This chain joins TRBV6-6 and TRBJ2-3; D call uncertain. V was pared by 6 bases and J by 3 bases, with 7 bases between. Germline V gene data show CDR1 as MNHNY and CDR2 as SVGAGI (reference sequence). There are 12 residues in the CDR3. In nucleotides, the CDR3 is TGTGCCAGCAGCGGGTTAACAGATACGCAGTATTTT. Its protein product is CASSGLTDTQYF.

This rearrangement joins TRBV19 to TRBJ1-3, with D perhaps matching TRBD1 (5 bases). The CDR3 consists of 14 residues. The ends were cut back, 11 bases at V and 2 bases at J, with 16 bases in the middle. CDR1 is LNHDA and CDR2 is SQIVND in the germline V gene (reference sequence). The CDR3 loop is CAGKLQGPGNTIYF. CDR3 coding DNA: TGTGCCGGCAAGCTCCAGGGTCCTGGAAACACCATATATTTT.

This chain joins TRBV11-3 and TRBJ1-1; D remains ambiguous. V lost 11 bases and J 4 bases, leaving 23 bases between the germline ends. The germline gives CDR1 SGHNT, CDR2 YENEEA. This CDR3 has 15 residues. As DNA, the CDR3 is TGTGCCGGCCCGGGAGGGCGGGGATCGGTCACTGAAGCTTTCTTT. It yields the protein CAGPGGRGSVTEAFF. Supplemented by reference TRBV11-3 and TRBJ1-1, the full variable domain reads EAGVVQSPRYKIIEKKQPVAFWCNPISGHNTLYWYLQNLGQGPELLIRYENEEAVDDSQLPKDRFSAERLKGVDSTLKIQPAELGDSAVYLCAGPGGRGSVTEAFFGQGTRLTVV.

The genes are TRBV2 and TRBJ1-4; 7 bases fit TRBD1. There are 14 residues in the CDR3. Looked up from germline, CDR1 is SNHLY and CDR2 is FYNNEI. The V segment lost 3 bases and the J segment 8 bases; nucleotides outside the gene matches: 6. This CDR3 reads CASSDRDRVEKLFF. The CDR3 nucleotides are TGTGCCAGCAGTGACCGGGACAGAGTGGAAAAACTGTTTTTT. Drawing the rest from reference TRBV2 and TRBJ1-4, the complete variable domain is EPEVTQTPSHQVTQMGQEVILRCVPISNHLYFYWYRQILGQKVEFLVSFYNNEISEKSEIFDDQFSVERPDGSNFTLKIRSTKLEDSAMYFCASSDRDRVEKLFFGSGTQLSVL.

The chain has TRBV30 and TRBJ1-5, with D possibly TRBD1 on 5 matching bases. Per germline, CDR1 GTSNPN and CDR2 SVGIG (reference sequence). CDR3 length: 14 residues. V lost 0 bases to trimming and J lost 3 bases, with 9 bases between them. The DNA of the CDR3 is TGTGCCTGGAGTGTAGGGACCTACAATCAGCCCCAGCATTTT. This encodes CAWSVGTYNQPQHF. Full variable domain (missing parts from reference TRBV30 and TRBJ1-5): SQTIHQWPATLVQPVGSPLSLECTVEGTSNPNLYWYRQAAGRGLQLLFYSVGIGQISSEVPQNLSASRPQDRQFILSSKKLLLSDSGFYLCAWSVGTYNQPQHFGDGTRLSIL.

This clone showed up many times. Additional DNA sequences in this sample encode the identical CDR3. The genes are TRBV30 and TRBJ1-4; the D is unclear. CDR1 GTSNPN and CDR2 SVGIG come from the germline V gene (reference sequence). Trimming left V 1 base short and J 8 bases short, with 8 bases between. The CDR3 spans 12 residues. CDR3: CAWSASREKLFF. As DNA, the CDR3 is TGTGCCTGGAGTGCCTCTCGGGAAAAACTGTTTTTT.

This rearrangement joins TRBV29-1 to TRBJ1-2, with D unresolved. This CDR3 contains 11 residues. The V gene's germline CDR1 is SQVTM and CDR2 ANQGSEA. V was pared by 2 bases and J by 7 bases, with 8 bases between. The CDR3 sequence: CSVERGVGYTF. As DNA, the CDR3 is TGCAGCGTTGAACGTGGGGTTGGCTACACCTTC.

The V gene is TRBV5-6, the J gene TRBJ2-7, with no clear D. The CDR3 runs 13 residues. V was shortened by 4 bases and J by 9 bases, with 17 bases between the two germline ends. Germline V gives CDR1 SGHDT, CDR2 YYEEEE. CDR3 protein: CASSPLNSAPQYF. The CDR3, as DNA: TGTGCCAGCAGCCCATTAAACTCGGCGCCGCAGTACTTC.

The chain joins TRBV5-5 to TRBJ1-6; 12 nucleotides agree with TRBD1. The CDR3 loop spans 19 amino acids. The V gene's germline CDR1 is SGHKS and CDR2 YYEKEE (reference sequence). Trimming took 4 bases from V and 7 from J; bases not matched to a gene: 15. The CDR3 protein is CASSLRVIGTGGANSPLHF. The CDR3 DNA reads as TGTGCCAGCAGCCTGAGGGTAATTGGGACAGGGGGCGCCAATTCACCCCTCCACTTT.

The chain has TRBV2 and TRBJ2-7; D might be TRBD1 or TRBD2, each matching 5 bases. Per germline, CDR1 SNHLY and CDR2 FYNNEI. This CDR3 region has 13 residues. Trimming took 9 bases from V and 6 from J, leaving 18 bases between them. CDR3 nucleotides: TGTGCCAGTACGGGACGGGCCCGAGGCGAGCAGTACTTC. Amino acid sequence: CASTGRARGEQYF.

A single count supports this clone. The V and J genes are TRBV2 and TRBJ2-7; D not certain. Trimming pared 1 base from V and 9 bases from J, leaving 13 bases between. Germline V gene data show CDR1 as SNHLY and CDR2 as FYNNEI. CDR3 length: 13 amino acids. CDR3 coding DNA: TGTGCCAGCAGTGAAGTTGGAGTTGTGGGGCAGTACTTC. Protein sequence: CASSEVGVVGQYF.

This clone was counted ten times or more. The gene calls are TRBV7-9 and TRBJ2-7; tentatively, D is TRBD1 (7 bases). The CDR3 contains 16 residues. Germline-derived CDR1 and CDR2 are SEHNR and FQNEAQ (reference sequence). V lost 5 bases, J lost 6 bases, and 23 bases lay in between. The CDR3 DNA follows: TGTGCCAGCAGCGCCCTGGGGGGACAGCGGACGAGCGAGCAGTACTTC. Its protein product is CASSALGGQRTSEQYF.

This sequence joins TRBV4-3 and TRBJ2-7; 9 nucleotides agree with TRBD2. Unmatched junction bases numbered 10, after V lost 1 base and J lost 0 bases. The germline V gene has CDR1 LGHNA and CDR2 YSLEER. The CDR3 totals 18 residues. CDR3 sequence reads: CASSQGVRASGISYEQYF. The CDR3 region has the DNA TGCGCCAGCAGCCAAGGTGTTCGCGCTAGCGGGATCTCCTACGAGCAGTACTTC.

This chain connects TRBV18 to TRBJ2-7, with 8 bases that match TRBD2. V lost 1 base and J lost 4; bases outside the gene matches: 15. Germline V gene data show CDR1 as KGHSH and CDR2 as LQKENI. The CDR3 is made up of 18 amino acids. The CDR3 reads CASSPLGPGGRSQYEQYF. The CDR3 nucleotides read TGTGCCAGCTCACCACTGGGTCCCGGCGGGAGGTCGCAGTACGAGCAGTACTTC.

This sequence joins TRBV4-1 and TRBJ1-1; the D gene is possibly TRBD1 (5 bases). Trimming took off 5 bases at V and 1 base at J, with 20 bases between the two ends. This CDR3 spans 17 amino acids. The germline V gene encodes CDR1 MGHRA and CDR2 YSYEKL. The CDR3 region is CASSATRRERTNTEAFF. CDR3 bases: TGCGCCAGCAGCGCCACACGCAGGGAGAGAACGAACACTGAAGCTTTCTTT.

The chain uses TRBV6-5 and TRBJ2-7, with TRBD2 identical over 15 bases. The ends lost 8 bases at V and 5 bases at J; junction bases unmatched: 7. The CDR3 contains 15 residues. Germline loops: CDR1 MNHEY, CDR2 SVGAGI. The CDR3 region has the DNA TGTGCCAGCGGGGGACTAGCGGGAGGCGAGAACGAGCAGTACTTC. Amino acids: CASGGLAGGENEQYF.

The rearrangement uses TRBV7-9 and TRBJ1-4; D gene uncertain. Between the trimmed V and J ends, which lost 2 bases and 0 bases, there was a span of 10 bases. The CDR3 sequence is 16 residues long. In germline, CDR1 is SEHNR, CDR2 FQNEAQ (reference sequence). The CDR3 sequence: CASSLPDGSTNEKLFF. As DNA, the CDR3 is TGTGCCAGCAGCTTACCGGACGGATCAACTAATGAAAAACTGTTTTTT.

This chain connects TRBV27 to TRBJ2-7, with 9 bases fitting TRBD1. The CDR3 is 15 amino acids. V trimming: 8 bases; J trimming: 2 bases; junction bases outside the gene matches: 10. Germline V CDR1 and CDR2: MNHEY, SMNVEV (reference sequence). CDR3 coding DNA: TGTGCCAGCCGAACGGTGGGACAGGGAGCCTACGAGCAGTACTTC. It codes for CASRTVGQGAYEQYF.

V and J are TRBV28 and TRBJ2-7, with D perhaps TRBD2 (5 bases). Germline V CDR1 and CDR2: MDHEN, SYDVKM. V lost 1 base and J 3 bases, leaving 10 bases between the germline ends. The CDR3 runs 14 residues. The CDR3 region is CASSLYPGNYEQYF. The CDR3 DNA reads TGTGCCAGCAGTTTATACCCGGGAAACTACGAGCAGTACTTC.